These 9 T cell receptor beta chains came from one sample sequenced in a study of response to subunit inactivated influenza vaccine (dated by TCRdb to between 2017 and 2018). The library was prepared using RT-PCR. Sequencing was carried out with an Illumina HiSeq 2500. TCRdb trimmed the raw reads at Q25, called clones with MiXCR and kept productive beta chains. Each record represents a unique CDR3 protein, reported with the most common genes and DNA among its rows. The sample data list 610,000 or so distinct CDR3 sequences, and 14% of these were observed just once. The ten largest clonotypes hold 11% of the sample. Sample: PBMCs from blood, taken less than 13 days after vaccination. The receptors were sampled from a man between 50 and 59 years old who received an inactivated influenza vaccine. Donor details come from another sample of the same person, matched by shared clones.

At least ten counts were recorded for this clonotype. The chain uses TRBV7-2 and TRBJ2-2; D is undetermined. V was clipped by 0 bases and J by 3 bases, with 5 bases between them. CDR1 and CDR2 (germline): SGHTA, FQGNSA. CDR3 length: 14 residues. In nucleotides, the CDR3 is TGTGCCAGCAGCTTAGCAGTCGACACCGGGGAGCTGTTTTTT. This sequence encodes CASSLAVDTGELFF. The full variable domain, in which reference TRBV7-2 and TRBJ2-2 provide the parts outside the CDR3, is GAGVSQSPSNKVTEKGKDVELRCDPISGHTALYWYRQSLGQGLEFLIYFQGNSAPDKSGLPSDRFSAERTGGSVSTLTIQRTQQEDSAVYLCASSLAVDTGELFFGEGSRLTVL.

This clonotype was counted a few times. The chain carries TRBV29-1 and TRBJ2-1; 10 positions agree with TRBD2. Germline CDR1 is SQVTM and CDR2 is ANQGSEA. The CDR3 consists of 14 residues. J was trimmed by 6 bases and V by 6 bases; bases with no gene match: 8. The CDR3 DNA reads TGCAGCGTCGGTACTAGCGGGAAATCCAATGAGCAGTTCTTC. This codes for CSVGTSGKSNEQFF.

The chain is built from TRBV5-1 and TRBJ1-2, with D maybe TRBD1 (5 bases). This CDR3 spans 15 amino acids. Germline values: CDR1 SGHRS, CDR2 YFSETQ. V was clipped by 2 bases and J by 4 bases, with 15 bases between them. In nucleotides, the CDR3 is TGCGCCAGCAGCTTCGCTAGGGACCGGGGCTATGGCTACACCTTC. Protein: CASSFARDRGYGYTF.

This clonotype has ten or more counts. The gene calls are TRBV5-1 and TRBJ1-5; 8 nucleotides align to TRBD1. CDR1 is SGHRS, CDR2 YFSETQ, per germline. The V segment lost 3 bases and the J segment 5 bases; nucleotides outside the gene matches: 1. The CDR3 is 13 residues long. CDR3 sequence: CASSSTGDQPQHF. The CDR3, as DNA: TGCGCCAGCAGCTCGACAGGGGATCAGCCCCAGCATTTT. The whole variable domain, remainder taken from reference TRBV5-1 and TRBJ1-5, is KAGVTQTPRYLIKTRGQQVTLSCSPISGHRSVSWYQQTPGQGLQFLFEYFSETQRNKGNFPGRFSGRQFSNSRSEMNVSTLELGDSALYLCASSSTGDQPQHFGDGTRLSIL.

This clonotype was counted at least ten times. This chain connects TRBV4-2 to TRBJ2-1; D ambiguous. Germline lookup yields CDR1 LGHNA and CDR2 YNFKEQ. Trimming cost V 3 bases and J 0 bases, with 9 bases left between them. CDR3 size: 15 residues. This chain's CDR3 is CASSHTTSSYNEQFF. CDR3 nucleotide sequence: TGTGCCAGCAGCCATACGACAAGCTCCTACAATGAGCAGTTCTTC.

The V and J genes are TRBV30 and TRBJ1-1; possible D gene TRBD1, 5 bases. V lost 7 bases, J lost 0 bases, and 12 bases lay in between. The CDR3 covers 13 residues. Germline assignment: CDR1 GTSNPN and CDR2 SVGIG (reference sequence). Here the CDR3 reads CAFTGFLNTEAFF. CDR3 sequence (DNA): TGTGCCTTTACAGGCTTCTTGAACACTGAAGCTTTCTTT.

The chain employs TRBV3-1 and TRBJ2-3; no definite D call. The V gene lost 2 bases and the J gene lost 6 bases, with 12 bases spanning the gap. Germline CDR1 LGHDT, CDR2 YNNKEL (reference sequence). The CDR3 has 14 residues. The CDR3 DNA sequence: TGTGCCAGCAGCCAATCCCTGGCGCCCGATACGCAGTATTTT. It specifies CASSQSLAPDTQYF.

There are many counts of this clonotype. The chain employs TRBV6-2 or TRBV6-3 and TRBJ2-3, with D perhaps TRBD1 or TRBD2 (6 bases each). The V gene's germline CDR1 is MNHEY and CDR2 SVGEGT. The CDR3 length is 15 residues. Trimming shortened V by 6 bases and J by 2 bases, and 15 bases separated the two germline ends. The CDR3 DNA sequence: TGTGCCAGCAGCAGGCCCGGGGGCCACACAGATACGCAGTATTTT. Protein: CASSRPGGHTDTQYF.

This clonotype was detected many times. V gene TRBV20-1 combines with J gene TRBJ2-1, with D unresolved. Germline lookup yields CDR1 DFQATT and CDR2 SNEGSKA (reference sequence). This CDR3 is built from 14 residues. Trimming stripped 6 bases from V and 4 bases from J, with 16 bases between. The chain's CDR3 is CSAKVVQLYNEQFF. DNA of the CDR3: TGCAGTGCGAAGGTGGTGCAACTGTACAATGAGCAGTTCTTC.